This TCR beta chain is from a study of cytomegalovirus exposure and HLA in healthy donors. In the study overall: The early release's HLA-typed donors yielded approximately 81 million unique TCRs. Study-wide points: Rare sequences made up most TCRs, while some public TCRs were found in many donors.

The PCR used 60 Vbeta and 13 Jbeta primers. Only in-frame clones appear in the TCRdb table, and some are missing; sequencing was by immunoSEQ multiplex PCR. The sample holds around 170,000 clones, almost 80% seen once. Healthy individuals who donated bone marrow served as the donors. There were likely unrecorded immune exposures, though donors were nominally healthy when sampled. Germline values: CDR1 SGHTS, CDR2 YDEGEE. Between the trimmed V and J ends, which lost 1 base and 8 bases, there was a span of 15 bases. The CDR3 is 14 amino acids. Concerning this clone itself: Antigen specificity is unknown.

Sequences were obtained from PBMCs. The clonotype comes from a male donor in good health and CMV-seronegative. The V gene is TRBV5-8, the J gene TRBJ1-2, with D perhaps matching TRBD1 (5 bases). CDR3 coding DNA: TGTGCCAGCAGCTTGAGACAGCTCTATCGCGGCTACACCTTC. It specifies CASSLRQLYRGYTF.